This T cell receptor (beta chain) comes out of a study of a mutant IDH1 vaccine in newly diagnosed glioma. Looking at the study overall: Averaging around 40 years of age, treated patients were 62.5% male and about 38% female. Receipt of radiotherapy, temozolomide, or both preceded the study, and most received both. Findings of the study overall: Vaccine-induced responses were seen in 93.3% of patients, spanning several MHC alleles.

CDR1 SGHKS and CDR2 YYEKEE come from the germline V gene (reference sequence). Between the trimmed V and J ends, which lost 0 bases and 0 bases, there was a span of 13 bases. The CDR3 runs 16 residues. Noted time point: baseline, week 1 (first vaccination visit). Treatment defined: pre-vaccination baseline after standard-of-care therapy. Tumors from donors were new WHO grade 3 or 4 IDH1-mutant astrocytomas with ATRX loss. For this clone: Antigen unknown.

Assay used: immunoSEQ multiplex PCR; TCRdb lists only in-frame clones, some missing. Of around 60,000 clones listed, about 91% were seen once; the top ten hold roughly 2.5%. The sample in question was PBMCs, obtained from a glioma patient treated with radiotherapy, temozolomide or both. This clonotype was sampled from a middle-aged man with glioma. J is TRBJ2-7 and V is TRBV5-5; tentatively, D is TRBD1 (5 bases). DNA of the CDR3: TGTGCCAGCAGCTTGGATGCAGGGCCCAGCTCCTACGAGCAGTACTTC. This gives the protein CASSLDAGPSSYEQYF.